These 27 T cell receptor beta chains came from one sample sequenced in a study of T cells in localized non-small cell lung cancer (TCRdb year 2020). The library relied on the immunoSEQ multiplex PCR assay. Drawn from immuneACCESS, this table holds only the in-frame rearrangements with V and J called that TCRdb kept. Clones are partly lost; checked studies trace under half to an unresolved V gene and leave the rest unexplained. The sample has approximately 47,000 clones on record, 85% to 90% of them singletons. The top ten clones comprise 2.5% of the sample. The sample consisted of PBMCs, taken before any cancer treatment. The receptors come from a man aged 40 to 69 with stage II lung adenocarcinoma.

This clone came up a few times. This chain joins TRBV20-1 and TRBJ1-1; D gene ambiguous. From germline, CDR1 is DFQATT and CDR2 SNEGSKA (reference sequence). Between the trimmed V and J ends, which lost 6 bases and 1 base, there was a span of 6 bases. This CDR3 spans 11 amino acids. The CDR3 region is CSAAGNTEAFF. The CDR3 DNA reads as TGCAGTGCCGCCGGGAACACTGAAGCTTTCTTT.

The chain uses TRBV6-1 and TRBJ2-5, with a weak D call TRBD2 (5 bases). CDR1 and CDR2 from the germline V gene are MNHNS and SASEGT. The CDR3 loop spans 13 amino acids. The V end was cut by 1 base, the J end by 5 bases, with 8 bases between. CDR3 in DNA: TGTGCCAGCAGTGAAGTAACTAGGGAGACCCAGTACTTC. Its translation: CASSEVTRETQYF.

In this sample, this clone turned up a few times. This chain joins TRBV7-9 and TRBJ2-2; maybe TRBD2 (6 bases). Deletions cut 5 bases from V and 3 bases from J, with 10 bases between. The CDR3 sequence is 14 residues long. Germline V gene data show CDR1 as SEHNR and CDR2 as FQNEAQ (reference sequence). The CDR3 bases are TGTGCCAGCAGCCAGGGACTTTACACCGGGGAGCTGTTTTTT. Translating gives CASSQGLYTGELFF. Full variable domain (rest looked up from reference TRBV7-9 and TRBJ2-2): DTGVSQNPRHKITKRGQNVTFRCDPISEHNRLYWYRQTLGQGPEFLTYFQNEAQLEKSRLLSDRFSAERPKGSFSTLEIQRTEQGDSAMYLCASSQGLYTGELFFGEGSRLTVL.

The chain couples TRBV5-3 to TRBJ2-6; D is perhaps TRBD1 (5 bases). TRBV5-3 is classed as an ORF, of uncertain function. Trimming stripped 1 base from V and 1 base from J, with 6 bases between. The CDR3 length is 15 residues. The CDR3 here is CARSLKGSGANVLTF. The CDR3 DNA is TGTGCCAGAAGCTTGAAGGGGTCTGGGGCCAACGTCCTGACTTTC.

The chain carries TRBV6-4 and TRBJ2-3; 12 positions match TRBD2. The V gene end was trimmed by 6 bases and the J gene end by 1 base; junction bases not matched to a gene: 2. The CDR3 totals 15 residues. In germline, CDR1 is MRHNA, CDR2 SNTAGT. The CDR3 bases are TGTGCCAGCAGCGCTAGCGGGAGGGGCACAGATACGCAGTATTTT. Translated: CASSASGRGTDTQYF.

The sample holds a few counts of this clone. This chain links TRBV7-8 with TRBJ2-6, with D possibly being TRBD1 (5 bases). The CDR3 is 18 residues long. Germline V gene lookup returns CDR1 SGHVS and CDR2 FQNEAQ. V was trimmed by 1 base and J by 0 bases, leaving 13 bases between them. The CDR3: CASSLVGLDLSGANVLTF. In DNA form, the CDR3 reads TGTGCCAGCAGCTTAGTGGGGCTTGACCTCTCTGGGGCCAACGTCCTGACTTTC.

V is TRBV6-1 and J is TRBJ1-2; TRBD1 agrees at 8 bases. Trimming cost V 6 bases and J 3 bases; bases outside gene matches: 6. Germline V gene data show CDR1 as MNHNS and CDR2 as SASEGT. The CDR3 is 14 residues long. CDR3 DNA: TGTGCCAGCAGGTCAGGGGGCTTGGACTATGGCTACACCTTC. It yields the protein CASRSGGLDYGYTF.

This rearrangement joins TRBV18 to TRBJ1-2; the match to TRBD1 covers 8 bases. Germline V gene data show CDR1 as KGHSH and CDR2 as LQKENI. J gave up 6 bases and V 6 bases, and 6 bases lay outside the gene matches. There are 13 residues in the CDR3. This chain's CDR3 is CASSQGADHGYTF. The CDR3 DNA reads TGTGCCAGCTCTCAGGGGGCCGACCATGGCTACACCTTC.

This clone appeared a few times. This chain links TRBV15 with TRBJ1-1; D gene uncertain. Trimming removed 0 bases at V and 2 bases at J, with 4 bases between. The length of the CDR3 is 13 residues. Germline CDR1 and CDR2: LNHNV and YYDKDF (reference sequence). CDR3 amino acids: CATSRDFNTEAFF. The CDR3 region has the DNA TGTGCCACCAGCAGAGATTTCAACACTGAAGCTTTCTTT.

The CDR3 DNA sequence: TGTGCCAGTAGTATTAAAGAGGGAAACAATGAGCAGTTCTTC. This translates into CASSIKEGNNEQFF. The gene calls are TRBV19 and TRBJ2-1, with D perhaps matching TRBD2 (5 bases). Germline V CDR1 and CDR2: LNHDA, SQIVND (reference sequence). The CDR3 runs 14 residues. V was shortened by 3 bases and J by 5 bases, with 11 bases between the two germline ends.

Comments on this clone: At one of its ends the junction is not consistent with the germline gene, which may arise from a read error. As DNA, the CDR3 is TGTGCCCGGACGGGTGACGGGAACACTGAAGCTTCCTTT. It yields the protein CARTGDGNTEASF. This sequence joins TRBV30 and TRBJ1-1; no clear D gene. This CDR3 comprises 13 residues. Germline loops: CDR1 GTSNPN, CDR2 SVGIG (reference sequence).

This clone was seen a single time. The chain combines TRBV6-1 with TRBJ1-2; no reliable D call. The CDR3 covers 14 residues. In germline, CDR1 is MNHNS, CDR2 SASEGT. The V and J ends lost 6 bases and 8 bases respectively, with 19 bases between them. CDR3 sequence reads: CASSPALFGGGYTF. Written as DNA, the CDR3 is TGTGCCAGCAGCCCCGCGCTCTTCGGAGGAGGCTACACCTTC.

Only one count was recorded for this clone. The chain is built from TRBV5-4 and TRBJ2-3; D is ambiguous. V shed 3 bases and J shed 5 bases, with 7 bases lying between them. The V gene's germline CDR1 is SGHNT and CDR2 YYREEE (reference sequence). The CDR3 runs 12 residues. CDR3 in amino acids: CASSSIGDTQYF. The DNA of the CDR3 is TGTGCCAGCAGCTCAATAGGAGATACGCAGTATTTT.

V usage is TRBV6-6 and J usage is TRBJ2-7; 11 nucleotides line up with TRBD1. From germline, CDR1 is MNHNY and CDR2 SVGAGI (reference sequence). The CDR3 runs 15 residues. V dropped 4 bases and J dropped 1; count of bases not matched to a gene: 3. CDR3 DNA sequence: TGTGCCAGCAGTTGGGGGACAGGGGGATCCTACGAGCAGTACTTC. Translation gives CASSWGTGGSYEQYF.

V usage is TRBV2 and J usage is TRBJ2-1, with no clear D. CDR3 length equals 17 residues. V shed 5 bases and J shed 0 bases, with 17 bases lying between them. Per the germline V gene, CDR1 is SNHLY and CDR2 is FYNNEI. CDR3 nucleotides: TGTGCCAGCAGTAGTCGTTTGGCAGGCAACTCCTACAATGAGCAGTTCTTC. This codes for CASSSRLAGNSYNEQFF.

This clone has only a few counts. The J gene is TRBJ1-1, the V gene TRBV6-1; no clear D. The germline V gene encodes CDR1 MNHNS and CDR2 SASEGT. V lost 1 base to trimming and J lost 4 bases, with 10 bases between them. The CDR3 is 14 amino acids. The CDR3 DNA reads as TGTGCCAGCAGTGAAGTGGGCAGACCCACTGAAGCTTTCTTT. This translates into CASSEVGRPTEAFF.

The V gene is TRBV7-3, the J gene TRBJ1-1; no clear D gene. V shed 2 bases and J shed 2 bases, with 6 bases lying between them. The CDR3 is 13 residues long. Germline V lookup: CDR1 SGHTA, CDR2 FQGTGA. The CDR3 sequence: CASSLSANTEAFF. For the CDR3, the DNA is TGTGCCAGCAGCTTATCAGCAAACACTGAAGCTTTCTTT.

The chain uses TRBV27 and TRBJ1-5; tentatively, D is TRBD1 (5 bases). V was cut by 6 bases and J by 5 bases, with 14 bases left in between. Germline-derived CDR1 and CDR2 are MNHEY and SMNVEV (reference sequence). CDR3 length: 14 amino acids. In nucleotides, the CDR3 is TGTGCCAGCAGCCCCGAGGGGACTTATCAGCCCCAGCATTTT. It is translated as CASSPEGTYQPQHF.

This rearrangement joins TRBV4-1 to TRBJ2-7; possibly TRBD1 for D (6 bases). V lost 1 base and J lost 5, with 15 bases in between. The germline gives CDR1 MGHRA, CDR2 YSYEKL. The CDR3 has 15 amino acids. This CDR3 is CASSQGSGHDHEQYF. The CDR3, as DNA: TGCGCCAGCAGCCAAGGGTCGGGACATGACCACGAGCAGTACTTC.

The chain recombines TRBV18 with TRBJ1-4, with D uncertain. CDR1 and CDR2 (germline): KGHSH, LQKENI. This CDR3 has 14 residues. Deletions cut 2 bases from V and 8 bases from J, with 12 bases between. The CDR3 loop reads CASSPAGRGEKLFF. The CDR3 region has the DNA TGTGCCAGCTCACCAGCGGGGAGAGGGGAAAAACTGTTTTTT.

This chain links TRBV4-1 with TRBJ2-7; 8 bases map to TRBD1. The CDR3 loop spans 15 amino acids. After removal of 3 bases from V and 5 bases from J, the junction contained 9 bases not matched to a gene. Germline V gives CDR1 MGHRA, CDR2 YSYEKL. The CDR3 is CASSHRDRPRDEQYF. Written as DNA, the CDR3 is TGCGCCAGCAGCCACCGGGACAGGCCTAGGGACGAGCAGTACTTC.

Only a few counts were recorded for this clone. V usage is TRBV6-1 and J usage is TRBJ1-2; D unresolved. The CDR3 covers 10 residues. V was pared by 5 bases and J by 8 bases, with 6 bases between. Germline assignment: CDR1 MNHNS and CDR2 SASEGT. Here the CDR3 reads CASSSGGYTF. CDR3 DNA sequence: TGTGCCAGCAGTAGCGGGGGCTACACCTTC.

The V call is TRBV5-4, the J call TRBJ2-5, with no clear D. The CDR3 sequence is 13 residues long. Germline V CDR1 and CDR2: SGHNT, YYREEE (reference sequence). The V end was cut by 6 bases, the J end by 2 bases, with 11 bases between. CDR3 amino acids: CASTPADQETQYF. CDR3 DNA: TGTGCCAGCACCCCAGCAGATCAAGAGACCCAGTACTTC.

For the CDR3, the DNA is TGTGCCAGCAGCGTAGACCCCTCAGGGGGCACTGAAGCTTTCTTT. Its translation is CASSVDPSGGTEAFF. J is TRBJ1-1 and V is TRBV9; 7 bases are shared with TRBD1. V trimming: 0 bases; J trimming: 4 bases; junction bases outside the gene matches: 6. CDR3 length: 15 residues. Looked up from germline, CDR1 is SGDLS and CDR2 is YYNGEE. The whole variable domain, remainder taken from reference TRBV9 and TRBJ1-1, is DSGVTQTPKHLITATGQRVTLRCSPRSGDLSVYWYQQSLDQGLQFLIQYYNGEERAKGNILERFSAQQFPDLHSELNLSSLELGDSALYFCASSVDPSGGTEAFFGQGTRLTVV.

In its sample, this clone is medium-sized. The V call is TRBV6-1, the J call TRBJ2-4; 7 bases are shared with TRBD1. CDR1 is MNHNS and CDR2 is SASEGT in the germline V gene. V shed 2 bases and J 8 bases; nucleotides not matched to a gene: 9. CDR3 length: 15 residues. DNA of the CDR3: TGTGCCAGCAGTGAATTGCAGGGGCAGGGGGACATTCAGTACTTC. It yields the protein CASSELQGQGDIQYF.

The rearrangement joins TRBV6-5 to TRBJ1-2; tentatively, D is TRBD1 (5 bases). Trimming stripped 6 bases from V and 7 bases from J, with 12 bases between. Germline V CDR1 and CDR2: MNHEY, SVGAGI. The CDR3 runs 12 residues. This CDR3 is CASRSRAPGYTF. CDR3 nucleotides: TGTGCCAGCAGGTCCAGGGCGCCTGGCTACACCTTC.

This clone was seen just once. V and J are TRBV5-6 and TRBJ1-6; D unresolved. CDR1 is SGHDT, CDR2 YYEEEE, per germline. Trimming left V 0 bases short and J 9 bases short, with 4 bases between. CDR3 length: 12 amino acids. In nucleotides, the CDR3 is TGTGCCAGCAGCTTGGGGGGTTCACCCCTCCACTTT. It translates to CASSLGGSPLHF.